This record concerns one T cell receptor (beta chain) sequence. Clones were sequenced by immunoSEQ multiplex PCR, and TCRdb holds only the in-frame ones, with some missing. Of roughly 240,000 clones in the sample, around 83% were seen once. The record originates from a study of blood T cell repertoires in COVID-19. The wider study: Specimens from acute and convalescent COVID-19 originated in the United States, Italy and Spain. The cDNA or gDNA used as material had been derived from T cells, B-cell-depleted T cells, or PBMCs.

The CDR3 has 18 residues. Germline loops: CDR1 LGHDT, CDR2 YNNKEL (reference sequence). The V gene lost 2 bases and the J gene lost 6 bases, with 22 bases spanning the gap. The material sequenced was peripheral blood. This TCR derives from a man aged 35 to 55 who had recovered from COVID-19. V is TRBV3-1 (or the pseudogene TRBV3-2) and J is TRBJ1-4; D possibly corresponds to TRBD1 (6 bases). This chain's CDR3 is CASSQTLVRGFRDEKLFF. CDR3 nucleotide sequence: TGTGCCAGCAGCCAAACCCTGGTAAGGGGGTTTAGGGATGAAAAACTGTTTTTT.